A single T cell receptor (beta chain) is shown here with its context. Antigen: not known. The CDR3 has 15 residues. The V gene lost 2 bases and the J gene lost 8 bases, with 14 bases spanning the gap. Germline V CDR1 and CDR2: KGHDR, SFDVKD. The sample belongs to a study of tissue T cells after allogeneic stem cell transplantation. Study-wide context: Where cell numbers permitted, CD3+ T cells were sorted from preserved blood and marrow. General observations from the study: Anatomically similar tissues had similar TCR repertoires within each patient.

Survey-depth TCRbeta CDR3 sequencing reported V/J genes and productive frequencies. Data came from immunoSEQ multiplex PCR; TCRdb stores just in-frame clones and leaves some out. The table has roughly 25,000 clones, under 95% seen once; the top ten hold 1.5% to 2.5%. This sample comprised blood, obtained before transplantation. This TCR derives from a male donor aged 60 or over who later had graft-versus-host disease after an allogeneic stem cell transplant. J is TRBJ1-4 and V is TRBV24-1; D may be TRBD1 (6 bases). CDR3 nucleotide sequence: TGTGCCACCAGTGATTCGGGGGCAAGGCACGAAAAACTGTTTTTT. Amino acids: CATSDSGARHEKLFF.